Following are 29 T cell receptor beta chains from one sample sequenced in a study of T cells in Graves' hyperthyroidism and ophthalmopathy (dated by TCRdb to between 2018 and 2021). To prepare the library, multiplex PCR was applied. The instrument was an Illumina HiSeq 2000. The TCR beta CDR3 regions were amplified from RNA transcripts. A first-round RT-PCR of the TCR CDR3 used the HTBI primer set with the Qiagen OneStep RT-PCR kit. TCRdb redid the processing of the public reads, applying fastp at Q25 and MiXCR, and retained in-frame beta chains. Rows matching on CDR3 protein sequence are summarized as one entry with the most common DNA and genes. In all, the sample holds 370,000 or so distinct CDR3 sequences, and approximately 25% of those were seen once. The ten largest account for less than 75% of the sample. Sequenced sample: blood. The origin of the receptors is a middle-aged man with Graves' hyperthyroidism.

The rearrangement uses TRBV3-1 and TRBJ2-2, with D tentatively TRBD1 (6 bases). This CDR3 has 14 residues. Germline assignment: CDR1 LGHDT and CDR2 YNNKEL (reference sequence). The V end was cut by 6 bases, the J end by 3 bases, with 11 bases between. CDR3 bases: TGTGCCAGCAGTTTAAACAGGGACACCGGGGAGCTGTTTTTT. Translated: CASSLNRDTGELFF.

This clonotype appeared many times. V and J are TRBV29-1 and TRBJ2-3, with 9 bases matching TRBD2. V trimming: 4 bases; J trimming: 6 bases; junction bases outside the gene matches: 8. Germline V lookup: CDR1 SQVTM, CDR2 ANQGSEA. The CDR3 is 14 amino acids. The CDR3 reads CSVAPAGGTDTQYF. The DNA of the CDR3 is TGCAGCGTTGCCCCAGCGGGGGGAACGGATACGCAGTATTTT.

The J gene is TRBJ2-2, the V gene TRBV7-7; 9 bases align to TRBD1. The CDR3 is made up of 15 amino acids. The germline CDR1 and CDR2 sequences are SSHAT and FNYEAQ (reference sequence). After removal of 5 bases from V and 5 bases from J, the junction contained 6 bases not matched to a gene. Here the CDR3 reads CASSPGQGKTGELFF. CDR3 DNA sequence: TGTGCCAGCAGCCCGGGACAGGGAAAGACCGGGGAGCTGTTTTTT.

This clonotype was seen only a few times. The CDR3 DNA sequence: TGTGCCAGCACCCGGGAGGCTAACTATGGCTACACCTTC. Translating gives CASTREANYGYTF. The chain employs TRBV6-1 and TRBJ1-2; no clear D. The V gene lost 7 bases and the J gene lost 0 bases, with 9 bases spanning the gap. There are 13 residues in the CDR3. Germline V CDR1 and CDR2: MNHNS, SASEGT.

This clonotype showed up many times. The V gene is TRBV2, the J gene TRBJ1-2; maybe TRBD1 (5 bases). The germline CDR1 and CDR2 sequences are SNHLY and FYNNEI. The CDR3 spans 13 residues. Trimming shortened V by 2 bases and J by 6 bases, and 10 bases separated the two germline ends. CDR3 in DNA: TGTGCCAGCAGTGAATGGCAGGGTGATGGCTACACCTTC. This gives the protein CASSEWQGDGYTF.

This clonotype came up many times. CDR3: CASSLLTSGFDEQYF. Written as DNA, the CDR3 is TGTGCCAGCAGCTTACTTACTAGCGGGTTCGACGAGCAGTACTTC. The gene calls are TRBV11-2 and TRBJ2-7, with 9 bases aligning to TRBD2. The germline CDR1 and CDR2 sequences are SGHAT and FQNNGV. This CDR3 region has 15 residues. The V segment lost 2 bases and the J segment 5 bases; nucleotides outside the gene matches: 7.

This chain connects TRBV29-1 to TRBJ2-7, with TRBD2 matching over 7 bases. The germline CDR1 and CDR2 sequences are SQVTM and ANQGSEA. The V segment lost 7 bases and the J segment 4 bases; nucleotides outside the gene matches: 13. The CDR3 spans 14 residues. The CDR3 bases are TGCAGCGCCGGTGGGCTAGCGGACGGGTACGAGCAGTACTTC. Translating it yields CSAGGLADGYEQYF.

The J gene is TRBJ2-4, the V gene TRBV29-1, with D unclear. V lost 3 bases, J lost 0 bases, and 6 bases lay in between. This CDR3 has 13 residues. Germline CDR1 is SQVTM and CDR2 is ANQGSEA. CDR3 sequence: CSVDDPAKNIQYF. CDR3 nucleotides: TGCAGCGTTGACGATCCAGCCAAAAACATTCAGTACTTC.

The rearrangement uses TRBV6-1 and TRBJ2-5, with 11 bases lining up with TRBD1. The V segment lost 3 bases and the J segment 2 bases; nucleotides outside the gene matches: 5. Germline CDR1 and CDR2: MNHNS and SASEGT. This CDR3 has 16 residues. CDR3: CASSDLGTGGQETQYF. The CDR3 bases are TGTGCCAGCAGTGATCTTGGGACAGGGGGTCAAGAGACCCAGTACTTC.

The chain has TRBV7-3 and TRBJ2-1, with 11 positions matching TRBD2. CDR1 is SGHTA and CDR2 is FQGTGA in the germline V gene. The CDR3 extends over 16 amino acids. V was clipped by 6 bases and J by 4 bases; unmatched bases: 8. This CDR3 is CASSYSTSGKYNEQFF. In nucleotides, the CDR3 is TGTGCCAGCAGTTACTCGACTAGCGGGAAATACAATGAGCAGTTCTTC.

A few counts support this clonotype. The chain uses TRBV11-2 and TRBJ1-5; a possible D gene is TRBD1 (6 bases). The CDR3 is made up of 17 amino acids. Per germline, CDR1 SGHAT and CDR2 FQNNGV. Between the trimmed V and J ends, which lost 6 bases and 0 bases, there was a span of 18 bases. The DNA of the CDR3 is TGTGCCAGCAGTGTCAGTGGGGGGCCGATTAGCAATCAGCCCCAGCATTTT. It is translated as CASSVSGGPISNQPQHF.

The chain is built from TRBV12-3 or TRBV12-4 and TRBJ2-7; TRBD2 might be the D (5 bases). This CDR3 is 13 amino acids long. The V end lost 5 bases, the J end lost 4 bases, and 12 bases lay between the germline ends. The CDR3 loop is CASSMTKVYEQYF. The CDR3 DNA sequence: TGTGCCAGCAGTATGACTAAGGTGTACGAGCAGTACTTC.

The chain has TRBV24-1 and TRBJ1-1; D is undetermined. This CDR3 has 13 amino acids. The germline V gene encodes CDR1 KGHDR and CDR2 SFDVKD. Trimming cost V 5 bases and J 5 bases, with 11 bases left between them. Here the CDR3 DNA reads TGTGCCACCAGTGGTGGGATCGGGACTGAAGCTTTCTTT. It encodes CATSGGIGTEAFF.

On this clonotype itself: Being one base from a much bigger clone, this may be a read error. The CDR3 region is CASQGAAKSIQYF. The CDR3 nucleotides read TGTGCCAGTCAGGGGGCGGCCAAAAGCATTCAGTACTTC. The chain carries TRBV2 and TRBJ2-4; TRBD1 aligns across 8 bases. The germline gives CDR1 SNHLY, CDR2 FYNNEI. The CDR3 loop spans 13 amino acids.

This clonotype has at least ten counts. The rearrangement joins TRBV6-1 to TRBJ2-1; 16 bases line up with TRBD2. In germline, CDR1 is MNHNS, CDR2 SASEGT. Unmatched junction bases numbered 8, after V lost 6 bases and J lost 9 bases. This CDR3 spans 16 amino acids. The CDR3 bases are TGTGCCAGCAGCGGGGGACTAGCGGGAGGGGATGGTGAGCAGTTCTTC. Encoded protein: CASSGGLAGGDGEQFF.

The gene calls are TRBV3-1 and TRBJ2-1, with D perhaps matching TRBD1 (6 bases). The germline V gene has CDR1 LGHDT and CDR2 YNNKEL (reference sequence). This CDR3 is built from 15 residues. Deletions cut 2 bases from V and 9 bases from J, with 17 bases between. In DNA form, the CDR3 reads TGTGCCAGCAGCCAAACAGACAGGAGAGGTAGTGAGCAGTTCTTC. It specifies CASSQTDRRGSEQFF.

This clonotype was counted many times. The rearrangement uses TRBV6-2 or TRBV6-3 and TRBJ2-7, with D possibly being TRBD2 (5 bases). Germline V gene sequence: CDR1 MNHEY, CDR2 SVGEGT. Between the trimmed V and J ends, which lost 6 bases and 6 bases, there was a span of 21 bases. CDR3 size: 15 residues. CDR3 DNA sequence: TGTGCCAGCAGGGGAACAGCGGCGGTCCGGGGCGAGCAGTACTTC. Its protein product is CASRGTAAVRGEQYF.

This clonotype was seen repeatedly, ten times or more. The chain employs TRBV11-3 and TRBJ2-3; 9 bases align to TRBD2. CDR1 SGHNT and CDR2 YENEEA come from the germline V gene. This CDR3 has 20 amino acids. V was clipped by 2 bases and J by 2 bases; unmatched bases: 17. Written as DNA, the CDR3 is TGTGCCAGCAGCTTAACTTGGAGGCTAGCGGGAAACCTTGACACAGATACGCAGTATTTT. This codes for CASSLTWRLAGNLDTDTQYF.

In this sample, this clonotype turned up a few times. This rearrangement joins TRBV28 to TRBJ1-5; D unclear. The CDR3 is 14 amino acids. From germline, CDR1 is MDHEN and CDR2 SYDVKM. The V end lost 7 bases, the J end lost 1 base, and 11 bases lay between the germline ends. The CDR3 nucleotides read TGTGCCAGCAAGTCGTTTGGGAGCAATCAGCCCCAGCATTTT. Encoded protein: CASKSFGSNQPQHF. The full variable domain, with the rest looked up from reference TRBV28 and TRBJ1-5, is DVKVTQSSRYLVKRTGEKVFLECVQDMDHENMFWYRQDPGLGLRLIYFSYDVKMKEKGDIPEGYSVSREKKERFSLILESASTNQTSMYLCASKSFGSNQPQHFGDGTRLSIL.

At least ten counts were recorded for this clonotype. The chain carries TRBV7-9 and TRBJ2-7, with no clear D. The germline gives CDR1 SEHNR, CDR2 FQNEAQ (reference sequence). V lost 2 bases to trimming and J lost 6 bases, with 17 bases between them. CDR3 length: 15 residues. In nucleotides, the CDR3 is TGTGCCAGCAGCTTACCATCTGGGCCGTTGAGCGAGCAGTACTTC. Its protein product is CASSLPSGPLSEQYF.

The chain couples TRBV5-1 to TRBJ2-7, with D uncertain. The germline V gene has CDR1 SGHRS and CDR2 YFSETQ. V was shortened by 1 base and J by 3 bases, with 14 bases between the two germline ends. The CDR3 length is 15 residues. This chain's CDR3 is CASSLYDGAFYEQYF. The CDR3, as DNA: TGCGCCAGCAGCTTGTATGACGGAGCTTTCTACGAGCAGTACTTC.

The chain is built from TRBV15 and TRBJ2-3, with TRBD2 matching over 8 bases. Germline V gives CDR1 LNHNV, CDR2 YYDKDF (reference sequence). CDR3 length equals 17 residues. The J segment lost 0 bases and the V segment lost 0 bases, leaving 5 bases of the junction unmatched. In DNA form, the CDR3 reads TGTGCCACCAGCAGAGATCTACTAGCGGCTAGCACAGATACGCAGTATTTT. Translation: CATSRDLLAASTDTQYF.

This clonotype has more than one count but fewer than ten. The rearrangement joins TRBV24-1 to TRBJ2-3; 7 bases fit TRBD1. Looked up from germline, CDR1 is KGHDR and CDR2 is SFDVKD. The trim removed 6 bases at V and 5 bases at J, leaving 4 bases unmatched. The CDR3 loop spans 13 amino acids. This chain's CDR3 is CATSRGLGDTQYF. DNA for the CDR3: TGTGCCACCAGTAGGGGGCTGGGAGATACGCAGTATTTT.

This clonotype came up many times. This rearrangement joins TRBV20-1 to TRBJ2-4; D remains ambiguous. Germline CDR1 DFQATT, CDR2 SNEGSKA (reference sequence). This CDR3 comprises 15 residues. Trimming pared 2 bases from V and 6 bases from J, leaving 17 bases between. DNA of the CDR3: TGCAGTGCTAGACGAGGCGGACCCTCGGGAAACATTCAGTACTTC. Protein: CSARRGGPSGNIQYF.

On this clonotype itself: Possible read error: a much larger clone is one base away. The chain links TRBV11-1 to TRBJ2-7; the D is unclear. Germline V lookup: CDR1 SGHAT, CDR2 FQDESV (reference sequence). Trimming removed 0 bases at V and 1 base at J, with 7 bases between. The length of the CDR3 is 14 residues. CDR3 in amino acids: CASSLARRSYEQYF. The DNA of the CDR3 is TGTGCCAGCAGCTTAGCGAGACGGTCCTACGAGCAGTACTTC. Based on the CDR3 plus reference TRBV11-1 and TRBJ2-7, the full variable domain is EAEVAQSPRYKITEKSQAVAFWCDPISGHATLYWYRQILGQGPELLVQFQDESVVDDSQLPKDRFSAERLKGVDSTLKIQPAELGDSAMYLCASSLARRSYEQYFGPGTRLTVT.

This clonotype was counted a few times. This chain links TRBV3-1 with TRBJ1-3; D not certain. Germline V CDR1 and CDR2: LGHDT, YNNKEL (reference sequence). The germline V and J ends were trimmed by 0 bases and 0 bases, with 9 bases remaining between them. This CDR3 is built from 16 residues. The CDR3 region has the DNA TGTGCCAGCAGCCAAGATCCGTTTTTCTCTGGAAACACCATATATTTT. Amino acids: CASSQDPFFSGNTIYF.

This chain links TRBV7-2 with TRBJ2-2; TRBD2 matches 9 bases. The trim removed 5 bases at V and 7 bases at J, leaving 8 bases unmatched. CDR3 length: 15 amino acids. Germline CDR1 is SGHTA and CDR2 is FQGNSA. The CDR3 DNA follows: TGTGCCAGCAGCCGAGCGGGGGGCGCCGGCGGGGAGCTGTTTTTT. Its protein is CASSRAGGAGGELFF.

This clonotype was seen more than once but under ten times. The rearrangement links TRBV6-1 to TRBJ2-1; TRBD1 matches 9 bases. The CDR3 contains 15 residues. Germline values: CDR1 MNHNS, CDR2 SASEGT. J lost 3 bases, V lost 6 bases, and 6 bases had no gene match. The CDR3 nucleotides read TGTGCCAGCAGGTCTACAGGGGGCGGCTACAATGAGCAGTTCTTC. It translates to CASRSTGGGYNEQFF.

This clonotype occurred many times. This CDR3 reads CSVGETQYF. The CDR3, as DNA: TGCAGCGTAGGAGAGACCCAGTACTTC. The gene calls are TRBV29-1 and TRBJ2-5; D unresolved. The V gene lost 6 bases and the J gene lost 4 bases, with 3 bases spanning the gap. This CDR3 contains 9 residues. Germline V CDR1 and CDR2: SQVTM, ANQGSEA.